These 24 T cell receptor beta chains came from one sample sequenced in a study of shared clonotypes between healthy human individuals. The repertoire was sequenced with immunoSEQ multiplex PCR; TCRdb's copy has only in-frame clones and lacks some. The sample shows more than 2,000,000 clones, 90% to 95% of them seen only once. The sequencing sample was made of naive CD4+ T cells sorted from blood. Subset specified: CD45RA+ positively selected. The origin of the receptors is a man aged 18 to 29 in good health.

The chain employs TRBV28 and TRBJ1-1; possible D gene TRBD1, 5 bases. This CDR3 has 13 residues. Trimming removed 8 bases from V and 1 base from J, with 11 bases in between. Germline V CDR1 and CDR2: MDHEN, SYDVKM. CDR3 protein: CASGPTANTEAFF. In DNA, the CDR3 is TGTGCCAGCGGGCCGACAGCGAACACTGAAGCTTTCTTT. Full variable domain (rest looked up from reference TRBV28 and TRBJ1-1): DVKVTQSSRYLVKRTGEKVFLECVQDMDHENMFWYRQDPGLGLRLIYFSYDVKMKEKGDIPEGYSVSREKKERFSLILESASTNQTSMYLCASGPTANTEAFFGQGTRLTVV.

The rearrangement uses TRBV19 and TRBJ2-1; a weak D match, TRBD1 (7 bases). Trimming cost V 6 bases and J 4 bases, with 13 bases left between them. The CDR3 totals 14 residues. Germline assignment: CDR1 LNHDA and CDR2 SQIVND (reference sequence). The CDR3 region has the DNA TGTGCCAGTAGCCCAGGGGGACTTTACAATGAGCAGTTCTTC. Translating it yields CASSPGGLYNEQFF.

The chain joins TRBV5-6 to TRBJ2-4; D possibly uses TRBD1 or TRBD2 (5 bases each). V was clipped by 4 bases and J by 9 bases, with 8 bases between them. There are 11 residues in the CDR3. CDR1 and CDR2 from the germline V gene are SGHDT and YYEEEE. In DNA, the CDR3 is TGTGCCAGCAGCCTCGGGGCCATTCAGTACTTC. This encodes CASSLGAIQYF. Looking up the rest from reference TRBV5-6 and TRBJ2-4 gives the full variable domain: DAGVTQSPTHLIKTRGQQVTLRCSPKSGHDTVSWYQQALGQGPQFIFQYYEEEERQRGNFPDRFSGHQFPNYSSELNVNALLLGDSALYLCASSLGAIQYFGAGTRLSVL.

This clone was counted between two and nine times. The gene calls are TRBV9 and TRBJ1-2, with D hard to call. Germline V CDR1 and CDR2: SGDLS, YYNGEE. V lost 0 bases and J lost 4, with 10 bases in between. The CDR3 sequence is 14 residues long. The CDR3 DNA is TGTGCCAGCAGCGTAGAAGAGGGCTTCTATGGCTACACCTTC. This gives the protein CASSVEEGFYGYTF.

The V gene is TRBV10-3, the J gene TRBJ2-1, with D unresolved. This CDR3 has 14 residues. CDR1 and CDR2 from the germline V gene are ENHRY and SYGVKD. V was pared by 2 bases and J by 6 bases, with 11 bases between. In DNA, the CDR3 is TGTGCCATCAGTGAGGGGGTCAAGAGCAATGAGCAGTTCTTC. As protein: CAISEGVKSNEQFF.

The DNA of the CDR3 is TGTGCCAGCAGTTTACGCTCCTCGGGACAGGGGGTATGGGAGCAGTACTTC. Encoded protein: CASSLRSSGQGVWEQYF. The V call is TRBV27, the J call TRBJ2-7; 11 positions agree with TRBD1. Germline V gene data show CDR1 as MNHEY and CDR2 as SMNVEV (reference sequence). The CDR3 has 17 residues. The trim removed 2 bases at V and 7 bases at J, leaving 13 bases unmatched.

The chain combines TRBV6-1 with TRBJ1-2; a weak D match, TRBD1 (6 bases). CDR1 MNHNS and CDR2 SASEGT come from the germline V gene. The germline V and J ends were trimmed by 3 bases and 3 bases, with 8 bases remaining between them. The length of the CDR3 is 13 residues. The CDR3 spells CASSDDRYYGYTF. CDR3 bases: TGTGCCAGCAGTGATGACAGGTACTATGGCTACACCTTC.

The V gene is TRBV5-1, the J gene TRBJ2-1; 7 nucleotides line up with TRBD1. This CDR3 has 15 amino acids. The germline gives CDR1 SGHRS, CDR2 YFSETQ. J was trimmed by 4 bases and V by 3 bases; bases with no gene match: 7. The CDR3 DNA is TGCGCCAGCAGCTCCGGGACAGCCTATTACAATGAGCAGTTCTTC. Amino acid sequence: CASSSGTAYYNEQFF. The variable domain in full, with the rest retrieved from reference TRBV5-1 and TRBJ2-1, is KAGVTQTPRYLIKTRGQQVTLSCSPISGHRSVSWYQQTPGQGLQFLFEYFSETQRNKGNFPGRFSGRQFSNSRSEMNVSTLELGDSALYLCASSSGTAYYNEQFFGPGTRLTVL.

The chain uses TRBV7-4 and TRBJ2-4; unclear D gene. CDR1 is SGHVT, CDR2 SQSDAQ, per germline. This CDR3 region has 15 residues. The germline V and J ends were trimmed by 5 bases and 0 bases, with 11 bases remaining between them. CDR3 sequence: CASSKLPLAKNIQYF. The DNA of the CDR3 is TGTGCCAGCAGCAAGCTACCCCTAGCCAAAAACATTCAGTACTTC.

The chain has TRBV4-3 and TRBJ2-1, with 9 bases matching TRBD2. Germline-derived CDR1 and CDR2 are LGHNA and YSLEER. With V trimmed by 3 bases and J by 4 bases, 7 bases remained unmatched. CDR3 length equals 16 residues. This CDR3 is CASSQGSGSKYNEQFF. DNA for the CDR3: TGCGCCAGCAGCCAGGGTAGCGGGAGTAAGTACAATGAGCAGTTCTTC.

CDR3 coding DNA: TGTGCCAGCAGTGAAATCCCGGGACAGGGGGAGGAAGCTTTCTTT. It encodes CASSEIPGQGEEAFF. The chain couples TRBV2 to TRBJ1-1; 11 bases line up with TRBD1. This CDR3 is 15 amino acids long. V lost 2 bases and J lost 8; bases outside the gene matches: 7. In germline, CDR1 is SNHLY, CDR2 FYNNEI. Based on the CDR3 plus reference TRBV2 and TRBJ1-1, the full variable domain is EPEVTQTPSHQVTQMGQEVILRCVPISNHLYFYWYRQILGQKVEFLVSFYNNEISEKSEIFDDQFSVERPDGSNFTLKIRSTKLEDSAMYFCASSEIPGQGEEAFFGQGTRLTVV.

Here the CDR3 DNA reads TGTGCCAGCAGCATAACCCTAACTAGCAAAGAGACCCAGTACTTC. Its translation is CASSITLTSKETQYF. The V gene is TRBV6-5, the J gene TRBJ2-5; tentative D call: TRBD2 (6 bases). The length of the CDR3 is 15 residues. Germline V gives CDR1 MNHEY, CDR2 SVGAGI. The V gene lost 6 bases and the J gene lost 3 bases, with 17 bases spanning the gap.

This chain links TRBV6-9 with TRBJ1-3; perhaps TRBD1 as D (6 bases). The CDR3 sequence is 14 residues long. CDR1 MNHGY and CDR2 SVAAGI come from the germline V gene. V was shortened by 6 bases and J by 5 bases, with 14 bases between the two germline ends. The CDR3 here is CASRPAGARNTIYF. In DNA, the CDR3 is TGTGCCAGCAGGCCGGCGGGGGCAAGAAACACCATATATTTT.

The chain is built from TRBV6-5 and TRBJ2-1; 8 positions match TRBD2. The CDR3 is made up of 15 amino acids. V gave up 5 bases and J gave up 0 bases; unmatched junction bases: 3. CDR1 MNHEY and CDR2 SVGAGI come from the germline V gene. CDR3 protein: CASSRLALSYNEQFF. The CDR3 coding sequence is TGTGCCAGCAGTCGACTAGCGCTCTCCTACAATGAGCAGTTCTTC.

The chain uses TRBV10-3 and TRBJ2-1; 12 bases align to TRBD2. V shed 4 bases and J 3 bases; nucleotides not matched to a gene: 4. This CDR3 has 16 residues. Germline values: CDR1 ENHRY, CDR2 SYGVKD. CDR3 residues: CAISGRTSGDYNEQFF. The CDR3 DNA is TGTGCCATCAGTGGAAGGACTAGCGGGGACTACAATGAGCAGTTCTTC.

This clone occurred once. The CDR3 DNA reads as TGCGCCAGCAGCTTGGCCGACAGGGTGGTAGATACGCAGTATTTT. This codes for CASSLADRVVDTQYF. The genes are TRBV5-1 and TRBJ2-3; 7 positions agree with TRBD1. The CDR3 length is 15 residues. With V trimmed by 0 bases and J by 5 bases, 6 bases remained unmatched. Germline values: CDR1 SGHRS, CDR2 YFSETQ.

CDR3 bases: TGTGCCAGCAGTGAAGCCCCCCGTCAGCCCCAGCATTTT. This translates into CASSEAPRQPQHF. This chain connects TRBV6-1 to TRBJ1-5; D not resolved. The ends were cut back, 0 bases at V and 6 bases at J, with 6 bases in the middle. Germline V gene sequence: CDR1 MNHNS, CDR2 SASEGT. CDR3 size: 13 residues.

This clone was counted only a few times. The CDR3 here is CASRTRWDTEAFF. The CDR3 coding sequence is TGTGCCAGCAGGACGCGGTGGGACACTGAAGCTTTCTTT. The chain is built from TRBV6-5 and TRBJ1-1; unclear D gene. The CDR3 runs to 13 residues. With 6 bases removed from V and 3 bases from J, the gap between germline ends came to 11 bases. CDR1 and CDR2 from the germline V gene are MNHEY and SVGAGI.

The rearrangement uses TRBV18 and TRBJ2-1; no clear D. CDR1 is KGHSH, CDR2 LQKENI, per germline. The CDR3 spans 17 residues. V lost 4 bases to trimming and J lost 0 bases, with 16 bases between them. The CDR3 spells CASSRGADLSSYNEQFF. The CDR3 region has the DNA TGTGCCAGCTCACGAGGAGCAGATCTTAGCTCCTACAATGAGCAGTTCTTC.

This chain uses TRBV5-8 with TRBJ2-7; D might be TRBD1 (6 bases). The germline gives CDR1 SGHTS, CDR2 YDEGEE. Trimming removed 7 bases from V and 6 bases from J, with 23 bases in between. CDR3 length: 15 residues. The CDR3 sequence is CASPLNGGRWIEQYF. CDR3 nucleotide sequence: TGTGCCAGCCCTTTAAATGGGGGCAGATGGATCGAGCAGTACTTC.

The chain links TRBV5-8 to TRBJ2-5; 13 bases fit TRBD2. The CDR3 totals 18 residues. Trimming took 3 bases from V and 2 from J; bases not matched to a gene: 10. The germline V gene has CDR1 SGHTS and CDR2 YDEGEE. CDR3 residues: CASSYSPGLAGFQETQYF. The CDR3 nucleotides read TGTGCCAGCAGCTATTCTCCGGGACTAGCGGGGTTTCAAGAGACCCAGTACTTC.

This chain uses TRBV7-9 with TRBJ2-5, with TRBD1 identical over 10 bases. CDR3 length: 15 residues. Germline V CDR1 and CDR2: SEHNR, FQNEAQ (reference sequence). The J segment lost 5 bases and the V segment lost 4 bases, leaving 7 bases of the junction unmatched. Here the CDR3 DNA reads TGTGCCAGCAGCTCGAGTGGGACAGGGGTCGAGACCCAGTACTTC. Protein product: CASSSSGTGVETQYF. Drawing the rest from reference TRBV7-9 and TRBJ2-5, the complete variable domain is DTGVSQNPRHKITKRGQNVTFRCDPISEHNRLYWYRQTLGQGPEFLTYFQNEAQLEKSRLLSDRFSAERPKGSFSTLEIQRTEQGDSAMYLCASSSSGTGVETQYFGPGTRLLVL.

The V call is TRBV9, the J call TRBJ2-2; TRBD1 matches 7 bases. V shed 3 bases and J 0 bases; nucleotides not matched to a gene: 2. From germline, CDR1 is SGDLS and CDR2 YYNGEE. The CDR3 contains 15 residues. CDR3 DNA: TGTGCCAGCAGCGACAGGGGTACGAACACCGGGGAGCTGTTTTTT. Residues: CASSDRGTNTGELFF.

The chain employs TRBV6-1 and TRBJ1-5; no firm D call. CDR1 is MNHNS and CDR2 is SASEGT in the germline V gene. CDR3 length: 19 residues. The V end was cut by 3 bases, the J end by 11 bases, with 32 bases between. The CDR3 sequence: CASSETLGTQRRGQSAQHF. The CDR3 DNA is TGTGCCAGCAGTGAGACCTTGGGCACACAACGTCGGGGTCAATCAGCCCAGCATTTT.